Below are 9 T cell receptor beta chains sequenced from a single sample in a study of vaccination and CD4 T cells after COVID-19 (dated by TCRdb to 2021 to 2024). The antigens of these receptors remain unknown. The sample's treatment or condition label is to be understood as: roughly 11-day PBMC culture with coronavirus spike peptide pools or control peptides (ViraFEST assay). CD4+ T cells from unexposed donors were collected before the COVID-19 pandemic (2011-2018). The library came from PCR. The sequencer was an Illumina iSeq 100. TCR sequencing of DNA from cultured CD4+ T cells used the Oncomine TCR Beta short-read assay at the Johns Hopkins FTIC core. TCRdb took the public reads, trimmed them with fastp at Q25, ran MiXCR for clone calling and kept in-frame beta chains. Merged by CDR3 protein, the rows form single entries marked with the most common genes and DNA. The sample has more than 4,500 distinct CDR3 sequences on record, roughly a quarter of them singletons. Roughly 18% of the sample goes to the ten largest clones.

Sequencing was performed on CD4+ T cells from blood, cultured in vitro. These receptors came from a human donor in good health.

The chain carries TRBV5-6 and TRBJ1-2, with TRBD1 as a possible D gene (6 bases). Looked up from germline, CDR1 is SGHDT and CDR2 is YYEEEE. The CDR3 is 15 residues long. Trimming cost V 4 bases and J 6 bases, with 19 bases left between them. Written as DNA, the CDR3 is TGTGCCAGCAGCAACAGTTGGGGGCTCGCAGATGGCTACACCTTC. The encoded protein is CASSNSWGLADGYTF.

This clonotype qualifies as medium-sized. The CDR3 coding sequence is TGTGCCAGCAGCTTAGACAGTGGAGTCTACGAGCAGTACTTC. Translated: CASSLDSGVYEQYF. The V gene is TRBV7-6, the J gene TRBJ2-7, with D hard to call. The V gene's germline CDR1 is SGHVS and CDR2 FNYEAQ. This CDR3 comprises 14 residues. V was clipped by 1 base and J by 3 bases, with 10 bases between them.

The CDR3 nucleotides are TGTGCCAGCAGCTCCCCGGACAGGGCCGGTTACGAGCAGTACTTC. As protein: CASSSPDRAGYEQYF. The rearrangement links TRBV7-2 to TRBJ2-7, with 8 bases identical to TRBD1. In germline, CDR1 is SGHTA, CDR2 FQGNSA. The CDR3 is made up of 15 amino acids. J was trimmed by 4 bases and V by 4 bases; bases with no gene match: 9.

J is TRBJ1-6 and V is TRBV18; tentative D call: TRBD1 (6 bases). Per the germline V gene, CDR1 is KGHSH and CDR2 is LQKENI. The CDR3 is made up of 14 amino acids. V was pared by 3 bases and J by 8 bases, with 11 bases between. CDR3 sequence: CASSPDYRDSPLHF. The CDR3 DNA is TGTGCCAGCTCACCTGATTACAGGGATTCACCCCTCCACTTT.

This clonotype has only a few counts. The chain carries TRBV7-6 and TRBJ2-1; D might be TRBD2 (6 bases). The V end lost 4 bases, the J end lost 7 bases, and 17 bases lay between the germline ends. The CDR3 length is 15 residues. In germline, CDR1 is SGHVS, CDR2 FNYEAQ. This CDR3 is CASSSSSGGGNEQFF. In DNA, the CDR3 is TGTGCCAGCAGCTCATCTAGTGGTGGGGGGAATGAGCAGTTCTTC.

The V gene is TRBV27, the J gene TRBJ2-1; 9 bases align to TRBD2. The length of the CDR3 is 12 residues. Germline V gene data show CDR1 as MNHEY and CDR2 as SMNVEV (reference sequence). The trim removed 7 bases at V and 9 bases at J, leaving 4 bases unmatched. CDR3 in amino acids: CASTTRGGEQFF. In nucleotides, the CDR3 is TGTGCCAGCACGACGCGGGGGGGTGAGCAGTTCTTC.

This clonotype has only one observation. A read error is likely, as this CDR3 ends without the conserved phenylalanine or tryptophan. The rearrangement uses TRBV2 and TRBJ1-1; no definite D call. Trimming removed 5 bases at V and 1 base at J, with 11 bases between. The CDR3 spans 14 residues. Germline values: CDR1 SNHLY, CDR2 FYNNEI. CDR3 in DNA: TGTGCCAGCAGTCGAATGGCCCCGAACACTGAAGCTTTCATT. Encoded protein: CASSRMAPNTEAFI.

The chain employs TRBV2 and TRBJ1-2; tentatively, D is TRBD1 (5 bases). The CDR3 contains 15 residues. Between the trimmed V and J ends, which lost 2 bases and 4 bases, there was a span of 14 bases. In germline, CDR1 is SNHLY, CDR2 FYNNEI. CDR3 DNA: TGTGCCAGCAGTGAAACCCCCGGGACCGCCTATGGCTACACCTTC. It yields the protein CASSETPGTAYGYTF.

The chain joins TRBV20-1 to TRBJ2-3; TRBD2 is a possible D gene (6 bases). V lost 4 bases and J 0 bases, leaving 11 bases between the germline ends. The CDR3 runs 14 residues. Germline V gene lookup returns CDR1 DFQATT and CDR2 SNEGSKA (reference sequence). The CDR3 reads CSAKEGPSTDTQYF. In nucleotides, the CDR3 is TGCAGTGCTAAGGAGGGCCCAAGCACAGATACGCAGTATTTT.